These 2 T cell receptor beta chains came from one sample sequenced in a study of blood T cell repertoires in COVID-19. The table came from immunoSEQ multiplex PCR; TCRdb's copy has only in-frame clones and leaves some out. Of roughly 250,000 clones in the sample, 88% are singletons; the top ten hold approximately 2.1%. Sequencing used peripheral blood. The source of these receptors is a woman between 40 and 50 years old who had recovered from COVID-19.

This chain connects TRBV3-1 (or the pseudogene TRBV3-2) to TRBJ1-5; D perhaps matches TRBD1 (6 bases). From germline, CDR1 is LGHDT and CDR2 YNNKEL (reference sequence). The CDR3 length is 16 residues. Trimming stripped 1 base from V and 0 bases from J, with 10 bases between. CDR3 protein: CASSQGGGFSNQPQHF. CDR3 nucleotide sequence: TGTGCCAGCAGCCAAGGAGGGGGTTTTAGCAATCAGCCCCAGCATTTT.

The chain carries TRBV19 and TRBJ1-5, with D tentatively TRBD1 (6 bases). Per the germline V gene, CDR1 is LNHDA and CDR2 is SQIVND (reference sequence). The CDR3 sequence is 15 residues long. The ends were cut back, 11 bases at V and 4 bases at J, with 21 bases in the middle. CDR3 protein: CASAPTGGVNQPQHF. The CDR3 DNA is TGTGCCTCCGCCCCGACGGGGGGCGTAAATCAGCCCCAGCATTTT.